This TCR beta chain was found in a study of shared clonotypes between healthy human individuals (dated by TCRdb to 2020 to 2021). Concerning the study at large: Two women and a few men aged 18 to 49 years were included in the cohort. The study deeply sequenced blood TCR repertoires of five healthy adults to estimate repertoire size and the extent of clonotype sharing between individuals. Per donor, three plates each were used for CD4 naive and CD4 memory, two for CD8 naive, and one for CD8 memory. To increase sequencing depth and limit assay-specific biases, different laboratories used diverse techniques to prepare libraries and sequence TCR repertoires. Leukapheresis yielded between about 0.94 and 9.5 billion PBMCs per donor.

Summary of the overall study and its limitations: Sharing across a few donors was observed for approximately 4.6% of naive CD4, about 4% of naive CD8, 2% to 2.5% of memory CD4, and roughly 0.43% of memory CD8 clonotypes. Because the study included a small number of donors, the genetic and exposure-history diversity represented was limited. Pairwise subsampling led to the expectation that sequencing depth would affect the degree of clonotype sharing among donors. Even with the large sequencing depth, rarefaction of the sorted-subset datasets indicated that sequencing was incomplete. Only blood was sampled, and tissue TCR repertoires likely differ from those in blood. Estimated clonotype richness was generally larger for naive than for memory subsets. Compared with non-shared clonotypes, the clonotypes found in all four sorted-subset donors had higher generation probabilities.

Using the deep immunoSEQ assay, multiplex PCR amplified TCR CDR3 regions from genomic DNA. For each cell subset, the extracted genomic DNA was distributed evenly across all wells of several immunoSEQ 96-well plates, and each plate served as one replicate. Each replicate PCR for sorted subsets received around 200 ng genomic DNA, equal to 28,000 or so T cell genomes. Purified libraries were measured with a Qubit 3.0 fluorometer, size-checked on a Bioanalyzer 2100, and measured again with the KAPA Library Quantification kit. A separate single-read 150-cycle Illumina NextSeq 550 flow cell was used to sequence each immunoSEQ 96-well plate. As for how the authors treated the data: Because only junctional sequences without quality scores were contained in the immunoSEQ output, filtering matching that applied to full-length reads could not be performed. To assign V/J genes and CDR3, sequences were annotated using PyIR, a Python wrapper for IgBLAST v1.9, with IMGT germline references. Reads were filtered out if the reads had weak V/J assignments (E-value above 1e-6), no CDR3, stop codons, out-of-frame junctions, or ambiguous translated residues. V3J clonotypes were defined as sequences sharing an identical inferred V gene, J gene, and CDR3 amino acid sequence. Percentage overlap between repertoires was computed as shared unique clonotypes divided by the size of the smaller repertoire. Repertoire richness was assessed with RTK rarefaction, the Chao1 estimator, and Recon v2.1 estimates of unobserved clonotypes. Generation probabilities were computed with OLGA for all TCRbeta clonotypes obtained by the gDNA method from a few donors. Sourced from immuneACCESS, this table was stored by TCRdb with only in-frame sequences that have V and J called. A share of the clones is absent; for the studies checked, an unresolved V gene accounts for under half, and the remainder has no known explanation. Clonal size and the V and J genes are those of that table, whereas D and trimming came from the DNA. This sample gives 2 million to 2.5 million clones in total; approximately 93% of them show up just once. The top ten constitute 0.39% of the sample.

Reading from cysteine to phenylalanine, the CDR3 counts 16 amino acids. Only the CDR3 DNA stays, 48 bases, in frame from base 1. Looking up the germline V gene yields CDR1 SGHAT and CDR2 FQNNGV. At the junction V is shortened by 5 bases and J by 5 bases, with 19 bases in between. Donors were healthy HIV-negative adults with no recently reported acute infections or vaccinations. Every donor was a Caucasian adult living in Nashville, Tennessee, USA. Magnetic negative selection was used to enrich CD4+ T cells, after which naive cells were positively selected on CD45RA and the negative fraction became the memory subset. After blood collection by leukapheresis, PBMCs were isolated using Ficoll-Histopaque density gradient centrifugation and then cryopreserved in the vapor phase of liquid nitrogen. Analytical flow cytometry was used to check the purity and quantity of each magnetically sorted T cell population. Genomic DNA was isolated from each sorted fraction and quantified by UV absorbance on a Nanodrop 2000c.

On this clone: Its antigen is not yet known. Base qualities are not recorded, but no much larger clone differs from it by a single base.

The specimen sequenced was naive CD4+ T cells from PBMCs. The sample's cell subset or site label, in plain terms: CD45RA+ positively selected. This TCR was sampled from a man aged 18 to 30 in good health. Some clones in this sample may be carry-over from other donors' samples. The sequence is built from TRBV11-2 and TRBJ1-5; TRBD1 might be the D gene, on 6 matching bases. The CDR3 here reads CASSLRGGGRDQPQHF. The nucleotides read TGTGCCAGCAGCCTAAGAGGGGGTGGCAGGGATCAGCCCCAGCATTTT.